This T cell receptor (beta chain) was recovered during a study of cytomegalovirus exposure and HLA in healthy donors. The study ran its PCR with 60 Vbeta and 13 Jbeta primers. The data were produced by immunoSEQ multiplex PCR, yet TCRdb's version contains in-frame clones alone and is incomplete. The sample has roughly 99,000 clones; over 60% are singletons. To note about this clone: Its antigen is undetermined.

The study, taken as a whole, reports: Relative to the approximately 700-donor mean, N-insertions were reportedly fewer in an Asian-associated ancestry cluster in a later analysis. In a later analysis, parvovirus B19, influenza, CMV and Epstein-Barr virus appeared linked to several top co-occurrence clusters.

The germline V gene encodes CDR1 MNHNS and CDR2 SASEGT. The CDR3 totals 14 residues. The sample comprised PBMCs. The receptor was isolated from a man in his fifties or sixties in good health and CMV-seropositive. V is TRBV6-1 and J is TRBJ2-5; D might be TRBD2 (6 bases). The J call may not be correct, given that the DNA end is closer to TRBJ2-7. The CDR3 DNA sequence: TGTGCCAGCAGTGAATGGGGGGTCTCCTACGAGCAGTACTTC. Protein sequence: CASSEWGVSYEQYF.